These 3 T cell receptor beta chains were all obtained from the same sample, sequenced in a study of tumor-infiltrating lymphocytes in localized non-small cell lung cancer. TCRdb's table, derived via immunoSEQ multiplex PCR, lists solely in-frame clones and lacks some. In the table there are 9,300 or so clones, under 85% of which are singletons. Sequencing was done on a sample of lung tumor tissue. These receptors originate from a human donor with non-small cell lung cancer.

This sequence joins TRBV7-8 and TRBJ2-5; D is undetermined. Germline V gene data show CDR1 as SGHVS and CDR2 as FQNEAQ. The CDR3 contains 15 residues. The germline V and J ends were trimmed by 2 bases and 5 bases, with 15 bases remaining between them. Written as DNA, the CDR3 is TGTGCCAGCAGCTTACCGTTTGCCTCTAGGGAGACCCAGTACTTC. Translating gives CASSLPFASRETQYF.

The rearrangement uses TRBV9 and TRBJ1-6; 9 nucleotides agree with TRBD1. With 3 bases clipped from V and 5 bases from J, the junction kept 9 bases outside the gene matches. The CDR3 loop spans 17 amino acids. Germline CDR1 and CDR2: SGDLS and YYNGEE. In DNA, the CDR3 is TGTGCCAGCAGCGGGTCACCTGGGGACAGGGATAATTCACCCCTCCACTTT. Translating it yields CASSGSPGDRDNSPLHF.

V usage is TRBV2 and J usage is TRBJ2-5; no definite D call. Germline V gene lookup returns CDR1 SNHLY and CDR2 FYNNEI. Trimming took off 5 bases at V and 4 bases at J, with 8 bases between the two ends. The CDR3 has 12 residues. The CDR3 spells CASSYGPETQYF. The DNA for the CDR3 is TGTGCCAGCAGTTACGGTCCAGAGACCCAGTACTTC.